These T cell receptor beta chains were read from a single sample in a study of cytomegalovirus exposure and HLA in healthy donors. Some clones are missing from TCRdb's copy, which holds only in-frame ones; the method was immunoSEQ multiplex PCR. The profile covers approximately 100,000 clones, with 93% appearing a single time and about 1.1% taken by the ten largest. The specimen was PBMCs. These receptors were taken from a woman aged 25 to 39 in good health and CMV-seropositive. Each CDR3 is given with its conserved first and last residue. The D gene is left open where the match is weak. For some rows the clone size is stated as once, few or many, or as a class when expanded; others skip it.

d_call j_call v_call clone_size cdr3_nt cdr3_aa
- TRBJ2-1 TRBV19 - TGTGCCAGTAGTATAGGTCCTAGCGCCCATGAGCAGTTCTTC CASSIGPSAHEQFF
- TRBJ2-3 TRBV4-2 - TGTGCCAGCAGCCAAGGGAGAGGGTCAGATACGCAGTATTTT CASSQGRGSDTQYF
- TRBJ2-7 TRBV2 - TGTGCCAGCAGTGAGCTTCAGGTGGTCGCCTACGAGCAGTACTTC CASSELQVVAYEQYF
- TRBJ2-2 TRBV7-7 - TGTGCCAGCAGCTTCTCTGAGGCCGGGGAGCTGTTTTTT CASSFSEAGELFF
TRBD1 TRBJ1-4 TRBV28 - TGTGCCAGCAGTACTACAGGGGGCGGAAATGAAAAACTGTTTTTT CASSTTGGGNEKLFF
TRBD1 TRBJ1-2 TRBV7-2 - TGTGCCAGCAGCTTAGAAAGACAGGGATATGGCTACACCTTC CASSLERQGYGYTF
- TRBJ1-5 TRBV6-4 - TGTGCCAGTGACTGGGGGAGGGGCGATCAGCCCCAGCATTTT CASDWGRGDQPQHF
TRBD1 TRBJ2-7 TRBV18 - TGTGCCAGCTCATCCGGACAGGGCTACGAGCAGTACTTC CASSSGQGYEQYF
- TRBJ1-5 TRBV23-1 - TGCGCCAGCATTAGGAGGGGTGAGACTCAGCCCCAGCATTTT CASIRRGETQPQHF
TRBD1 TRBJ1-4 TRBV29-1 once TGCAGCGCGACAGGGAGTAATGAAAAACTGTTTTTT CSATGSNEKLFF
TRBD1 TRBJ1-2 TRBV18 - TGTGCCAGCTCACCCACCGGTCTCCGGGACAGCTATGGCTACACCTTC CASSPTGLRDSYGYTF
TRBD2 TRBJ2-5 TRBV5-4 once TGTGCCAGCAGCCCCGGGACTAGCGGGAGTGTTAGCCAAGAGACCCAGTACTTC CASSPGTSGSVSQETQYF
TRBD1 TRBJ2-7 TRBV28 - TGTGCCAGCAGTCTTGGACAGGAGTACGAGCAGTACTTC CASSLGQEYEQYF
TRBD1 TRBJ1-1 TRBV30 - TGTGCCTGGAGTGTATCGGCAGGGGGATTAACTGAAGCTTTCTTT CAWSVSAGGLTEAFF
- TRBJ1-5 TRBV7-2 - TGTGCCAGCAGCTCACACGGACTCAAGGATCAGCCCCAGCATTTT CASSSHGLKDQPQHF
- TRBJ2-1 TRBV7-2 - TGTGCCAGCAGCTTAAGAGGGACTCGACAGTTCTTC CASSLRGTRQFF
TRBD2 TRBJ2-1 TRBV7-2 - TGTGCCAGCAGCTTAGCCCCGAGGACTAGCGGGAACAATGAGCAGTTCTTC CASSLAPRTSGNNEQFF
- TRBJ2-3 TRBV2 - TGTGCCAGCAGGAGTTATTTCCTGGTCGATACGCAGTATTTT CASRSYFLVDTQYF
TRBD2 TRBJ2-3 TRBV7-8 - TGTGCCAGCAGCTTACTGGGAGCGGGGGCTAGCACAGATACGCAGTATTTT CASSLLGAGASTDTQYF
- TRBJ1-1 TRBV2 - TGTGCCAGCAGAGAGATTATATCGGGGAGCTGGACTGAAGCTTTCTTT CASREIISGSWTEAFF
TRBD1 TRBJ2-5 TRBV18 - TGTGCCAGCTCACTCACACAGGGGGCAAAAGAGACCCAGTACTTC CASSLTQGAKETQYF
- TRBJ2-2 TRBV19 - TGTGCCACCCGCCCCAGGGTGAAGGTAACCGGGGAGCTGTTTTTT CATRPRVKVTGELFF
TRBD2 TRBJ2-3 TRBV11-3 - TGTGCCAGCAGCTTAGGGGGAGGGACCGCAGATACGCAGTATTTT CASSLGGGTADTQYF
- TRBJ2-7 TRBV5-6 - TGTGCCAGCAGCTTGGGACTAGTTAACTACGAGCAGTACTTC CASSLGLVNYEQYF
TRBD1 TRBJ1-1 TRBV7-7 few TGTGCCAGCAGCAGGGACAGAACAACTGAAGCTTTCTTT CASSRDRTTEAFF
- TRBJ2-5 TRBV7-9 - TGTGCCAGCAGCTTAGAGGGCAGGGTAGCACAGACCCAGTACTTC CASSLEGRVAQTQYF
- TRBJ2-7 TRBV7-8 - TGTGCCAGCAGCTTATCCCAGGGTTCCGAGCAGTACTTC CASSLSQGSEQYF
TRBD1 TRBJ1-2 TRBV6-6 - TGTGCCAGCAGTTCCAGGGGGCGGAACTATGGCTACACCTTC CASSSRGRNYGYTF
TRBD2 TRBJ2-1 TRBV7-2 - TGTGCCAGCAGCTTGGGTGGGAGCGGGAGGTTCTATGAGCAGTTCTTC CASSLGGSGRFYEQFF
TRBD1 TRBJ1-1 TRBV19 - TGTGCCAGTAGTACCAACCCAGGGACAGGGGCTTTCTTT CASSTNPGTGAFF
TRBD2 TRBJ2-7 TRBV6-5 - TGTGCCAGCAAGTTAGCGGGAGGGTTCTACGAGCAGTACTTC CASKLAGGFYEQYF
- TRBJ2-7 TRBV10-2 - TGCGCCAGTGTAGGGACAGAGCAGTACTTC CASVGTEQYF
TRBD2 TRBJ2-2 TRBV5-4 - TGTGCCAGCAGCAAACAGACTAGCGGGAGATCCGGGGAGCTGTTTTTT CASSKQTSGRSGELFF
TRBD1 TRBJ1-2 TRBV7-9 once TGTGCCAGCAGCTTAGGGACAGGGGGCGCGGATGGCTACACCTTC CASSLGTGGADGYTF
- TRBJ1-4 TRBV28 - TGTGCCAGCAGTTTTCTTCGGGGGTCAACTAATGAAAAACTGTTTTTT CASSFLRGSTNEKLFF
TRBD2 TRBJ2-7 TRBV7-2 - TGTGCCAGCAGCTTAGGTCTAGCGGGATCATACGAGCAGTACTTC CASSLGLAGSYEQYF
- TRBJ1-1 TRBV5-4 - TGTGCCAGCAGCTCCCAGGGAAACACTGAAGCTTTCTTT CASSSQGNTEAFF
- TRBJ1-3 TRBV5-1 - TGCGCCAGCAGCTTGGGGCCGCTCTCTGGAAACACCATATATTTT CASSLGPLSGNTIYF
TRBD1 TRBJ1-4 TRBV9 - TGTGCCAGCAGCCCCCGCGTGGACAGGAATGAAAAACTGTTTTTT CASSPRVDRNEKLFF
TRBD1 TRBJ1-5 TRBV28 - TGTGCCAGCAGTTTGAGACGACAGGGGGCGCGCAATCAGCCCCAGCATTTT CASSLRRQGARNQPQHF
TRBD1 TRBJ2-3 TRBV27 - TGTGCCAGCAGTCCAATAGGGGGCGAGGATACGCAGTATTTT CASSPIGGEDTQYF
TRBD1 TRBJ2-1 TRBV11-3 - TGTGCCAGCAGCTTAGCTCCGGGACAGGGTGTCAGTGAGCAGTTCTTC CASSLAPGQGVSEQFF
- TRBJ1-1 TRBV6-5 - TGTGCCAGCAACGGACTCACGAACACTGAAGCTTTCTTT CASNGLTNTEAFF
- TRBJ2-2 TRBV6-5 few TGTGCCAGCAGTTACAATACAGGGAACACCGGGGAGCTGTTTTTT CASSYNTGNTGELFF
- TRBJ2-5 TRBV5-4 - TGTGCCAGCAGCTCCGGCAGGGTGGAGACCCAGTACTTC CASSSGRVETQYF
TRBD2 TRBJ2-3 TRBV28 once TGTGCCAGCAGTTTGGCGGGAGGGACTGTAATGGTGGAGTATTTT CASSLAGGTVMVEYF
- TRBJ2-5 TRBV27 - TGTGCCAGCTGGCGGGTGGGGGAGACCCAGTACTTC CASWRVGETQYF
- TRBJ1-1 TRBV19 - TGTGCCAGTACCCTACGGGTGAACACTGAAGCTTTCTTT CASTLRVNTEAFF
TRBD1 TRBJ2-1 TRBV9 - TGTGCCAGCAGCTCCGGACAGGGCTTGGTAAATGAGCAGTTCTTC CASSSGQGLVNEQFF
TRBD1 TRBJ2-7 TRBV5-4 - TGTGCCAGCAGCCGGGGCGGGACAGGGGGTTCCTACGAGCAGTACTTC CASSRGGTGGSYEQYF
- TRBJ2-7 TRBV4-3 - TGCGCCAGCAGCCAAGACAGGTTGATTTCTCCCTACGAGCAGTACTTC CASSQDRLISPYEQYF
TRBD1 TRBJ1-3 TRBV4-2 - TGTGCCAGCAGCCAAGATTCGACAGGGGGTGGAAACACCATATATTTT CASSQDSTGGGNTIYF